This T cell receptor (beta chain) was captured in a study of blood T cell repertoires in COVID-19. Study at large: The United States, Italy and Spain were the sources of the acute and convalescent COVID-19 samples. In each case, the material was cDNA or gDNA derived from T cells, B-cell-depleted T cells, or PBMCs.

With 6 bases clipped from V and 2 bases from J, the junction kept 10 bases outside the gene matches. The CDR3 has 16 residues. Germline CDR1 MGHRA, CDR2 YSYEKL. Data came from immunoSEQ multiplex PCR; TCRdb stores just in-frame clones and leaves some out. The repertoire has around 200,000 clones, 87% of them found once; the top ten carry roughly 2%. This TCR was sampled from a man between 35 and 55 years old with active or convalescent COVID-19. The sequencing sample was made of peripheral blood. J is TRBJ2-1 and V is TRBV4-1; 7 bases line up with TRBD1. The CDR3 loop is CASRSSSRGTYNEQFF. CDR3 in DNA: TGCGCCAGCAGATCCTCCAGCAGGGGGACCTACAATGAGCAGTTCTTC.